This record concerns one TCR beta chain sequence. This may be a read error, as it is one base from a much larger clone. This sample was included in a study of T cell repertoires in cytomegalovirus infection. One entry per CDR3 protein, called by TCRdb with MiXCR from the reads. The sample lists hundreds of thousands of distinct CDR3 sequences, around 24% occurring once. The V end lost 5 bases, the J end lost 3 bases, and 5 bases lay between the germline ends. CDR1 SGHKS and CDR2 YYEKEE come from the germline V gene (reference sequence). The CDR3 contains 12 residues. Sequencing was done on a sample of CD8+ T cells from PBMCs. The sequence derives from a human donor in good health (CMV status not recorded). Some clones in this sample may be carry-over from other donors' samples. The chain joins TRBV5-5 to TRBJ2-2; D is unresolved. CDR3 amino acids: CASRGYTGELFF. In DNA, the CDR3 is TGTGCCAGCAGGGGGTACACCGGGGAGCTGTTTTTT.